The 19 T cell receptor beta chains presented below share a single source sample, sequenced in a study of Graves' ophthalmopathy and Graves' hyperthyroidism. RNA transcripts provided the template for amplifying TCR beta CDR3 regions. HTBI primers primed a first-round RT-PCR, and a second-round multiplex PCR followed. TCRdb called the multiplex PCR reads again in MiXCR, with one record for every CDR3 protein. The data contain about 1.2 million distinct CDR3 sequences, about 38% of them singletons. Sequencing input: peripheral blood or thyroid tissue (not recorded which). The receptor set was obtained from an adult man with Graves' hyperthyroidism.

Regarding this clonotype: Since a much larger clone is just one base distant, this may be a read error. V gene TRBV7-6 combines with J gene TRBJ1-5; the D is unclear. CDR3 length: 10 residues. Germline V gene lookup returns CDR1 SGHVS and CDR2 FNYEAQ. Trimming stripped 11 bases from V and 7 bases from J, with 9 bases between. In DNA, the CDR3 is TGTGCCGAACCCCCCCAGCCCCAGCATTTT. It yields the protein CAEPPQPQHF.

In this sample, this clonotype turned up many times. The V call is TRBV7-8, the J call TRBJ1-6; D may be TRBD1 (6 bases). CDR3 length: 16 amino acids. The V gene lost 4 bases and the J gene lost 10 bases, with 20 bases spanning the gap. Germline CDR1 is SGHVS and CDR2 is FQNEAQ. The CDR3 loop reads CASSSLGGRVGSPLHF. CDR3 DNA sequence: TGTGCCAGCAGCTCCCTCGGGGGCCGGGTGGGCTCACCCCTCCACTTT.

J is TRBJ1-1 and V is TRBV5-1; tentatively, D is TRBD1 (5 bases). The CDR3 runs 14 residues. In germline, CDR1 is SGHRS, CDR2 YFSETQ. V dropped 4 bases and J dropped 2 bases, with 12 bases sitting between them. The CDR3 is CASSRDRTNTEAFF. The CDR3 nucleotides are TGCGCCAGCAGCAGAGACAGAACTAACACTGAAGCTTTCTTT. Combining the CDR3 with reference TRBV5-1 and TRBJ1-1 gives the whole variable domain KAGVTQTPRYLIKTRGQQVTLSCSPISGHRSVSWYQQTPGQGLQFLFEYFSETQRNKGNFPGRFSGRQFSNSRSEMNVSTLELGDSALYLCASSRDRTNTEAFFGQGTRLTVV.

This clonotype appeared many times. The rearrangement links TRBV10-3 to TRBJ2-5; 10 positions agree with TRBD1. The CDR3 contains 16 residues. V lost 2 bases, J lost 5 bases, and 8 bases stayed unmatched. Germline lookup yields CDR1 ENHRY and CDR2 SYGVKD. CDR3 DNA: TGTGCCATCAGTGAGCGGGACAGGGGCTTTGGGGAGACCCAGTACTTC. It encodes CAISERDRGFGETQYF.

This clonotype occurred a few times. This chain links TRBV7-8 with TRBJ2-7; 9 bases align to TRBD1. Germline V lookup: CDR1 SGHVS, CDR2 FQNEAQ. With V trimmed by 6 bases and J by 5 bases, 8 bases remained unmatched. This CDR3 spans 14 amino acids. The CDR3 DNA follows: TGTGCCAGCAGGTCTGGGACAGGGATGAACGAGCAGTACTTC. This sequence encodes CASRSGTGMNEQYF. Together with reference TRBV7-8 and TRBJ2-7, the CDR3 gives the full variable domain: GAGVSQSPRYKVAKRGQDVALRCDPISGHVSLFWYQQALGQGPEFLTYFQNEAQLDKSGLPSDRFFAERPEGSVSTLKIQRTQQEDSAVYLCASRSGTGMNEQYFGPGTRLTVT.

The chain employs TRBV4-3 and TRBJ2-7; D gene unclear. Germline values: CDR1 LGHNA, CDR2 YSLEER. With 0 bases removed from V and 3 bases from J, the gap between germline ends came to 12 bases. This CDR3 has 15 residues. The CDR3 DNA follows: TGCGCCAGCAGCCAAGATATAAGCGCAAACTACGAGCAGTACTTC. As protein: CASSQDISANYEQYF.

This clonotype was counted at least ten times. The CDR3 DNA reads TGTGCCAGCAGCTTCAACCCCGGAGGGCCGGTAATCTACGAGCAGTACTTC. This codes for CASSFNPGGPVIYEQYF. This chain uses TRBV7-2 with TRBJ2-7; possible D gene TRBD2, 6 bases. This CDR3 region has 17 residues. The ends were cut back, 3 bases at V and 3 bases at J, with 21 bases in the middle. The germline CDR1 and CDR2 sequences are SGHTA and FQGNSA.

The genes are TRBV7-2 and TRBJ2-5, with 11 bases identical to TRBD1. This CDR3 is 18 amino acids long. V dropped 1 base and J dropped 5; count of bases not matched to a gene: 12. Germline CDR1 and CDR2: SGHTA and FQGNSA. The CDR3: CASSLGSSGTGGRETQYF. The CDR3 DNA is TGTGCCAGCAGCTTAGGGTCTAGCGGGACAGGGGGTCGGGAGACCCAGTACTTC. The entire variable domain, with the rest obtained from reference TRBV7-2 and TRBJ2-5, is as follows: GAGVSQSPSNKVTEKGKDVELRCDPISGHTALYWYRQSLGQGLEFLIYFQGNSAPDKSGLPSDRFSAERTGGSVSTLTIQRTQQEDSAVYLCASSLGSSGTGGRETQYFGPGTRLLVL.

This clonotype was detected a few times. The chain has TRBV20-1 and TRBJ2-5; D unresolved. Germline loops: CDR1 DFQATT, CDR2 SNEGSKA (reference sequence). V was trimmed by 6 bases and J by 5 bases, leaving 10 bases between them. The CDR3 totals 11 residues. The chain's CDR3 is CSAHRAETQYF. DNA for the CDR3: TGCAGTGCCCATAGGGCGGAGACCCAGTACTTC.

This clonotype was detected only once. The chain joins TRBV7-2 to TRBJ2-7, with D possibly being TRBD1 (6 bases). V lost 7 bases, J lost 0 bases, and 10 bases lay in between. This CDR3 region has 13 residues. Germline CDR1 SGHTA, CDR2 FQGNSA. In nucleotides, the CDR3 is TGTGCCAGCAACAAGGACAGCTCCTACGAGCAGTACTTC. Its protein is CASNKDSSYEQYF.

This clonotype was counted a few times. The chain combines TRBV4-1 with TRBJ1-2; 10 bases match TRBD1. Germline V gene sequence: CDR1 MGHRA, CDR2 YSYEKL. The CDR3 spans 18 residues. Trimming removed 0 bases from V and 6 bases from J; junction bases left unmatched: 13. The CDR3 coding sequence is TGCGCCAGCAGCCAAGATCGTTCGGCACTGGGACAGGGGCATGGCTACACCTTC. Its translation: CASSQDRSALGQGHGYTF.

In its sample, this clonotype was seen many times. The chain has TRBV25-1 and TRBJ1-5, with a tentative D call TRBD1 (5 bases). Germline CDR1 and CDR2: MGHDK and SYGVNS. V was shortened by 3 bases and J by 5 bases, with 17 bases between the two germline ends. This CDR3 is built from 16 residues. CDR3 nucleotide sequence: TGTGCCAGCAGTGATTCGGGGACCCCGGGAGATCAGCCCCAGCATTTT. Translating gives CASSDSGTPGDQPQHF.

The CDR3: CASSGNRATGELFF. CDR3 bases: TGTGCCAGCAGTGGAAACAGGGCCACCGGGGAGCTGTTTTTT. The chain is built from TRBV6-4 and TRBJ2-2; maybe TRBD1 (6 bases). This CDR3 has 14 amino acids. CDR1 is MRHNA, CDR2 SNTAGT, per germline. V lost 4 bases to trimming and J lost 4 bases, with 10 bases between them.

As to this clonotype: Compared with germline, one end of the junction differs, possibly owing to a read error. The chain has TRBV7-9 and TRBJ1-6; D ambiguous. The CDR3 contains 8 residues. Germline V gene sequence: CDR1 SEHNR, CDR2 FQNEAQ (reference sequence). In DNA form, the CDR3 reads TGTGCCAGCAGCCCCCCTGTTTGG. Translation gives CASSPPVW.

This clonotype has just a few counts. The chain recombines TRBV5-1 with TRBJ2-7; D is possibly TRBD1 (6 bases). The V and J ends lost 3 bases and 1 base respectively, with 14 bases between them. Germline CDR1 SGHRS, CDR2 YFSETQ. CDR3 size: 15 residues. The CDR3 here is CASSWGPQGSYEQYF. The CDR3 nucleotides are TGCGCCAGCAGCTGGGGACCTCAGGGGTCCTACGAGCAGTACTTC.

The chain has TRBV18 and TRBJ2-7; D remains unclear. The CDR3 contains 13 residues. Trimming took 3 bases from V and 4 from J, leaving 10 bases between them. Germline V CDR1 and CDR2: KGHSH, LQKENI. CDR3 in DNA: TGTGCCAGCTCACCCCCAGCGAAATACGAGCAGTACTTC. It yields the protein CASSPPAKYEQYF.

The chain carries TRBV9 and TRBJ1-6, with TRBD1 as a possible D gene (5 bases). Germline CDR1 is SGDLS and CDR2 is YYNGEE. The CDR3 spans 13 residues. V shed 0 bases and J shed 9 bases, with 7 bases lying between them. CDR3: CASSVVGGSPLHF. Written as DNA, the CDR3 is TGTGCCAGCAGCGTAGTGGGGGGTTCACCCCTCCACTTT.

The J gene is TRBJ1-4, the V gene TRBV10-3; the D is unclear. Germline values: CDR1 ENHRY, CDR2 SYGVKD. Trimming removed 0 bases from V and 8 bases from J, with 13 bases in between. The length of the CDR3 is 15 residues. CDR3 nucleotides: TGTGCCATCAGTGAGTCTGGCGAGTGGATGGAAAAACTGTTTTTT. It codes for CAISESGEWMEKLFF.

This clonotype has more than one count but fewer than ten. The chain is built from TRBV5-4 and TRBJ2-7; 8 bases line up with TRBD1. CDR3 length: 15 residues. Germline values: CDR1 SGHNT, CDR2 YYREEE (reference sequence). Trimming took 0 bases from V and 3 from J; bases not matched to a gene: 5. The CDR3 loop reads CASSLVSTGDYEQYF. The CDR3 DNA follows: TGTGCCAGCAGCTTGGTTTCGACAGGGGACTACGAGCAGTACTTC.